This T cell receptor beta chain was recovered during a study of technical replicates of blood from four donors (dated by TCRdb to 2015 to 2018). In regard to this clone: No cognate antigen has been identified for it. The record has no base qualities; no much larger clone is one base away.

Here V drops 6 bases and J drops 6 bases, and the junction holds 4 bases not matched to any gene. CDR3 length: 13 amino acids, cysteine to phenylalanine. This entry keeps only the CDR3 DNA: 39 bases, framed from base 1. Sequences LNHDA (CDR1) and SQIVND (CDR2) are obtained from the germline V gene (reference sequence). Libraries were built with the immunoSEQ multiplex PCR assay. TCRdb provides this immuneACCESS table in a form limited to in-frame rearrangements. Some clones are lacking; in checked studies, under half of them reflect an unresolved V gene, and why the rest are absent is not known. Within this sample are approximately 99,000 clones, with 95% to 97% of them counted one time only. Jointly, the top ten make up about 0.35% of the sample.

The chain links TRBV19 with TRBJ1-4; TRBD1 fits 7 bases in the junction. The sequence derives from a human donor in good health. Sequences were obtained from T cells isolated from PBMCs. The nucleotide sequence is given as TGTGCCAGTAGGACAGGGAAGGATGAAAAACTGTTTTTT. Translated, it reads CASRTGKDEKLFF.